This entry concerns a single T cell receptor (beta chain). This entry is derived from a study of blood T cell repertoires in COVID-19. The wider study: In each case, the material was cDNA or gDNA derived from T cells, B-cell-depleted T cells, or PBMCs.

Germline loops: CDR1 KGHSH, CDR2 LQKENI. V lost 1 base and J 7 bases, leaving 8 bases between the germline ends. The CDR3 totals 13 residues. In the authors' workflow: It was from reference gene primer amplification that nucleated cell counts were estimated. Method: immunoSEQ multiplex PCR; TCRdb's copy keeps in-frame clones and lacks some. The V and J calls and clone size were taken over from that table, and D and trimming were inferred from the DNA. This repertoire shows over 250,000 clones, approximately 91% found once; its top ten account for under 2.5%. The sample comprised peripheral blood. The chain employs TRBV18 and TRBJ2-1; TRBD1 might be the D (5 bases). The TCR originated in a man in his fifties or sixties with acute or convalescent COVID-19. As DNA, the CDR3 is TGTGCCAGCTCACCACTACAGGAGAATGAGCAGTTCTTC. This translates into CASSPLQENEQFF. Based on the CDR3 plus reference TRBV18 and TRBJ2-1, the full variable domain is NAGVMQNPRHLVRRRGQEARLRCSPMKGHSHVYWYRQLPEEGLKFMVYLQKENIIDESGMPKERFSAEFPKEGPSILRIQQVVRGDSAAYFCASSPLQENEQFFGPGTRLTVL.